Shown below are 32 T cell receptor beta chains from a single sample sequenced in a study of CD8+ T cells in alopecia areata. The treatment here: oral pan-JAK inhibitor, 5-10 mg twice daily. RNA extraction was followed by reverse transcription into cDNA, which acted as the sequencing template. Clones were sequenced by immunoSEQ multiplex PCR, and TCRdb holds only the in-frame ones, with some missing. The table includes 110,000 or so clones, approximately 52% detected once. This specimen was CD8+ T cells sorted from blood, taken at week 4, from a patient treated with tofacitinib. These receptors were taken from a human donor with alopecia areata.

This clone turned up a few times. This chain connects TRBV25-1 to TRBJ2-5; 8 nucleotides line up with TRBD2. The germline V gene has CDR1 MGHDK and CDR2 SYGVNS. Trimming cost V 6 bases and J 2 bases; bases outside gene matches: 5. CDR3 length equals 14 residues. This CDR3 is CASSEAGEQETQYF. The CDR3 DNA reads TGTGCCAGCAGCGAAGCGGGAGAACAAGAGACCCAGTACTTC.

The gene calls are TRBV7-2 and TRBJ1-5; no clear D gene. The CDR3 runs 14 residues. Germline V gene sequence: CDR1 SGHTA, CDR2 FQGNSA. Trimming shortened V by 5 bases and J by 6 bases, and 14 bases separated the two germline ends. The CDR3, as DNA: TGTGCCAGCAGCCATTGGGAGGCTGGTCAGCCCCAGCATTTT. Protein: CASSHWEAGQPQHF.

The chain has TRBV27 and TRBJ2-7; the D is unclear. The CDR3 runs 14 residues. Trimming removed 1 base from V and 2 bases from J, with 9 bases in between. CDR1 is MNHEY, CDR2 SMNVEV, per germline (reference sequence). CDR3 nucleotides: TGTGCCAGCAGTTTATTTGGCAGCGCCTACGAGCAGTACTTC. It specifies CASSLFGSAYEQYF.

The CDR3 loop reads CASRSPPGETQYF. DNA of the CDR3: TGTGCCAGCAGGTCTCCCCCCGGGGAGACCCAGTACTTC. V usage is TRBV2 and J usage is TRBJ2-5; D gene unclear. Germline V gives CDR1 SNHLY, CDR2 FYNNEI. Trimming pared 6 bases from V and 5 bases from J, leaving 13 bases between. The CDR3 runs to 13 residues.

A remark on this clone: Mismatch with germline at one junction end may stem from a read error. The chain joins TRBV15 to TRBJ1-4; D is undetermined. The CDR3 consists of 12 residues. The germline V gene has CDR1 LNHNV and CDR2 YYDKDF (reference sequence). The CDR3 DNA follows: TGCGCCGCGGCCGGACTTAATGAAAAACTGTTTTTT. Its protein product is CAAAGLNEKLFF. Looking up the rest from reference TRBV15 and TRBJ1-4 gives the full variable domain: DAMVIQNPRYQVTQFGKPVTLSCSQTLNHNVMYWYQQKSSQAPKLLFHYYDKDFNNEADTPDNFQSRRPNTSFCFLDIRSPGLGDTAMYLCAAAGLNEKLFFGSGTQLSVL.

There are a few counts of this clone. The V gene is TRBV29-1, the J gene TRBJ1-2, with D possibly being TRBD1 (6 bases). Germline CDR1 SQVTM, CDR2 ANQGSEA. V dropped 8 bases and J dropped 4 bases, with 14 bases sitting between them. The CDR3 length is 12 residues. The CDR3 loop reads CSPVGRGYGYTF. CDR3 in DNA: TGCAGCCCAGTCGGCAGGGGCTATGGCTACACCTTC. Variable domain in full (rest from reference TRBV29-1 and TRBJ1-2): SAVISQKPSRDICQRGTSLTIQCQVDSQVTMMFWYRQQPGQSLTLIATANQGSEATYESGFVIDKFPISRPNLTFSTLTVSNMSPEDSSIYLCSPVGRGYGYTFGSGTRLTVV.

This chain uses TRBV29-1 with TRBJ2-5; 7 bases are shared with TRBD1. This CDR3 comprises 19 residues. From germline, CDR1 is SQVTM and CDR2 ANQGSEA. With V trimmed by 8 bases and J by 2 bases, 26 bases remained unmatched. CDR3 nucleotides: TGCAGCCCCTACCTTCTTGAAGCAGGGGGTACTACAGTTCAAGAGACCCAGTACTTC. As protein: CSPYLLEAGGTTVQETQYF.

This clone has just a few counts. The CDR3 loop is CASSQNTGELFF. The CDR3, as DNA: TGCGCCAGCAGCCAGAACACCGGGGAGCTGTTTTTT. The V gene is TRBV4-3, the J gene TRBJ2-2; no clear D gene. V lost 3 bases and J 1 base, leaving 0 bases between the germline ends. CDR3 length equals 12 residues. CDR1 LGHNA and CDR2 YSLEER come from the germline V gene.

The V call is TRBV7-9, the J call TRBJ2-2; TRBD1 might be the D (5 bases). Germline loops: CDR1 SEHNR, CDR2 FQNEAQ (reference sequence). Trimming shortened V by 5 bases and J by 7 bases, and 17 bases separated the two germline ends. The CDR3 has 15 amino acids. The CDR3 bases are TGTGCCAGCAGCACCGAGACAGTGGACGACGGGGAGCTGTTTTTT. It specifies CASSTETVDDGELFF.

The chain uses TRBV2 and TRBJ2-7; 12 bases line up with TRBD1. The CDR3 contains 18 residues. Germline values: CDR1 SNHLY, CDR2 FYNNEI. V lost 0 bases and J lost 1; bases outside the gene matches: 7. The CDR3 DNA reads as TGTGCCAGCAGTGAAGCAGGGACAGGGGGCAGTTGGTCCTACGAGCAGTACTTC. This codes for CASSEAGTGGSWSYEQYF.

In its sample, this clone was seen once. The chain has TRBV30 and TRBJ1-6; D is uncertain. This CDR3 is 14 amino acids long. The V end lost 2 bases, the J end lost 9 bases, and 14 bases lay between the germline ends. In germline, CDR1 is GTSNPN, CDR2 SVGIG (reference sequence). CDR3 amino acids: CAWSSGSRGSPLHF. Written as DNA, the CDR3 is TGTGCCTGGAGTTCCGGCTCCCGGGGTTCACCCCTCCACTTT. Together with reference TRBV30 and TRBJ1-6, the CDR3 gives the full variable domain: SQTIHQWPATLVQPVGSPLSLECTVEGTSNPNLYWYRQAAGRGLQLLFYSVGIGQISSEVPQNLSASRPQDRQFILSSKKLLLSDSGFYLCAWSSGSRGSPLHFGNGTRLTVT.

The CDR3 nucleotides read TGCGCCAGCAGCCAAGCGGACCTGGGCTATCAGCCCCAGCATTTT. Translation gives CASSQADLGYQPQHF. The chain couples TRBV4-1 to TRBJ1-5, with D hard to call. The germline gives CDR1 MGHRA, CDR2 YSYEKL. V dropped 1 base and J dropped 5 bases, with 12 bases sitting between them. CDR3 length: 15 amino acids.

The rearrangement joins TRBV29-1 to TRBJ2-1; D uncertain. The CDR3 covers 15 residues. The germline V gene encodes CDR1 SQVTM and CDR2 ANQGSEA. The ends were cut back, 0 bases at V and 5 bases at J, with 14 bases in the middle. The CDR3 DNA sequence: TGCAGCGTTGAAGAGTCACAGACTCTTAACAATGAGCAGTTCTTC. The encoded protein is CSVEESQTLNNEQFF.

Notes on this clone: Other DNA variants within this sample encode the same CDR3. This chain uses TRBV29-1 with TRBJ1-1; TRBD1 is a possible D gene (5 bases). Germline CDR1 reads SQVTM; CDR2 reads ANQGSEA. The CDR3 spans 12 residues. With 3 bases removed from V and 1 base from J, the gap between germline ends came to 6 bases. In DNA, the CDR3 is TGCAGCGTTGACAGGGAGAACACTGAAGCTTTCTTT. Translation: CSVDRENTEAFF. Drawing the rest from reference TRBV29-1 and TRBJ1-1, the complete variable domain is SAVISQKPSRDICQRGTSLTIQCQVDSQVTMMFWYRQQPGQSLTLIATANQGSEATYESGFVIDKFPISRPNLTFSTLTVSNMSPEDSSIYLCSVDRENTEAFFGQGTRLTVV.

The chain combines TRBV13 with TRBJ2-3, with D hard to call. This CDR3 spans 14 amino acids. Deletions cut 4 bases from V and 1 base from J, with 9 bases between. Per germline, CDR1 PRHDT and CDR2 FYEKMQ (reference sequence). The CDR3 spells CASSWGSGTDTQYF. CDR3 coding DNA: TGTGCCAGCAGCTGGGGATCCGGCACAGATACGCAGTATTTT.

The J gene is TRBJ2-5, the V gene TRBV7-9, with unresolved D. There are 11 residues in the CDR3. Trimming cost V 1 base and J 7 bases, with 4 bases left between them. The germline V gene has CDR1 SEHNR and CDR2 FQNEAQ (reference sequence). The CDR3 coding sequence is TGTGCCAGCAGCTTAGATGGGACCCAGTACTTC. Translating gives CASSLDGTQYF.

This chain uses TRBV29-1 with TRBJ2-1; D remains unclear. V was cut by 5 bases and J by 10 bases, with 12 bases left in between. In germline, CDR1 is SQVTM, CDR2 ANQGSEA. The CDR3 spans 11 residues. CDR3 in amino acids: CSVTAGGEQFF. CDR3 nucleotide sequence: TGCAGCGTTACCGCCGGTGGGGAGCAGTTCTTC.

The V call is TRBV29-1, the J call TRBJ2-5; 12 nucleotides agree with TRBD2. The DNA end is more similar to TRBJ2-7, so the J call may be wrong. This CDR3 has 13 residues. Germline V gene sequence: CDR1 SQVTM, CDR2 ANQGSEA. The CDR3 reads CSVGLAGGYEQYF. In DNA form, the CDR3 reads TGCAGCGTTGGGCTAGCGGGGGGGTACGAGCAGTACTTC.

Turning to this clone: The sample contains more than one DNA sequence encoding this CDR3. The rearrangement uses TRBV9 and TRBJ1-1; D gene uncertain. Trimming stripped 0 bases from V and 2 bases from J, with 8 bases between. This CDR3 comprises 14 residues. Germline CDR1 and CDR2: SGDLS and YYNGEE. For the CDR3, the DNA is TGTGCCAGCAGCGTAGGCAGGCTAAACACTGAAGCTTTCTTT. It yields the protein CASSVGRLNTEAFF.

The V call is TRBV5-1, the J call TRBJ2-3; 10 positions match TRBD2. Germline lookup yields CDR1 SGHRS and CDR2 YFSETQ. The CDR3 sequence is 16 residues long. After removal of 4 bases from V and 0 bases from J, the junction contained 5 bases not matched to a gene. The CDR3 nucleotides read TGCGCCAGCAGCCCAATGACTAGCGGGAGCACAGATACGCAGTATTTT. It encodes CASSPMTSGSTDTQYF.

The V call is TRBV7-2, the J call TRBJ1-2, with 7 bases that match TRBD1. Germline CDR1 is SGHTA and CDR2 is FQGNSA. Losses at the gene ends were 5 bases for V and 4 bases for J; bases not matched to a gene: 1. CDR3 length: 12 amino acids. The CDR3 DNA sequence: TGTGCCAGCAGCCCAGGGGGCTATGGCTACACCTTC. Translation: CASSPGGYGYTF.

The rearrangement links TRBV13 to TRBJ2-5; possibly TRBD1 or TRBD2 for D (5 bases each). Per the germline V gene, CDR1 is PRHDT and CDR2 is FYEKMQ (reference sequence). The CDR3 consists of 14 residues. V was cut by 4 bases and J by 3 bases, with 12 bases left in between. CDR3 residues: CASSYPGTEETQYF. The CDR3 DNA sequence: TGTGCCAGCAGCTACCCCGGGACGGAAGAGACCCAGTACTTC.

The rearrangement uses TRBV29-1 and TRBJ2-3, with D perhaps assigned TRBD1 or TRBD2 (6 bases each). V lost 6 bases and J 4 bases, leaving 14 bases between the germline ends. The CDR3 is 13 residues long. Germline loops: CDR1 SQVTM, CDR2 ANQGSEA. The CDR3 sequence is CSVLQGRSDTQYF. The CDR3 DNA follows: TGCAGCGTCCTTCAGGGGAGGTCAGATACGCAGTATTTT.

This clone has a handful of counts. The chain is built from TRBV7-8 and TRBJ1-5; TRBD1 matches 7 bases. CDR1 and CDR2 (germline): SGHVS, FQNEAQ. The CDR3 has 15 residues. V dropped 7 bases and J dropped 5; count of bases not matched to a gene: 11. The CDR3 reads CASTQMGQRDQPQHF. The CDR3 bases are TGTGCCAGCACGCAGATGGGACAGCGAGATCAGCCCCAGCATTTT. The full variable domain, its missing parts supplied by reference TRBV7-8 and TRBJ1-5, is GAGVSQSPRYKVAKRGQDVALRCDPISGHVSLFWYQQALGQGPEFLTYFQNEAQLDKSGLPSDRFFAERPEGSVSTLKIQRTQQEDSAVYLCASTQMGQRDQPQHFGDGTRLSIL.

The chain joins TRBV14 to TRBJ1-1; D is possibly TRBD1 (5 bases). The CDR3 covers 14 residues. V was pared by 5 bases and J by 2 bases, with 12 bases between. Germline CDR1 and CDR2: SGHDN and FVKESK. The chain's CDR3 is CASSARQRNTEAFF. The CDR3 bases are TGTGCCAGCAGCGCCCGACAGCGTAACACTGAAGCTTTCTTT.

This rearrangement joins TRBV7-8 to TRBJ2-7; D unclear. The V end was cut by 7 bases, the J end by 0 bases, with 16 bases between. CDR1 is SGHVS and CDR2 is FQNEAQ in the germline V gene. This CDR3 has 15 residues. CDR3 region: CASKGSASNSYEQYF. The CDR3, as DNA: TGTGCCAGCAAAGGGTCGGCCTCCAACTCCTACGAGCAGTACTTC.

This clone was detected a few times. The chain is built from TRBV30 and TRBJ2-5; perhaps TRBD2 as D (5 bases). The CDR3 covers 11 residues. Germline CDR1 is GTSNPN and CDR2 is SVGIG (reference sequence). V dropped 5 bases and J dropped 7 bases, with 11 bases sitting between them. CDR3 in amino acids: CAWWAAGTQYF. For the CDR3, the DNA is TGTGCCTGGTGGGCCGCGGGGACCCAGTACTTC.

This clone was detected a few times. This chain joins TRBV4-1 and TRBJ2-1; D is perhaps TRBD2 (6 bases). Per germline, CDR1 MGHRA and CDR2 YSYEKL. The V end lost 4 bases, the J end lost 7 bases, and 14 bases lay between the germline ends. The CDR3 has 14 residues. CDR3 nucleotide sequence: TGCGCCAGCAGCCGGCGGGGCGGGGTAAATGAGCAGTTCTTC. This gives the protein CASSRRGGVNEQFF.

The chain couples TRBV7-2 to TRBJ2-7; TRBD1 aligns across 7 bases. CDR3 length: 12 amino acids. The germline CDR1 and CDR2 sequences are SGHTA and FQGNSA. Unmatched junction bases numbered 2, after V lost 6 bases and J lost 3 bases. The CDR3 DNA reads as TGTGCCAGCAGGAGGGACAGCTACGAGCAGTACTTC. This codes for CASRRDSYEQYF.

V usage is TRBV29-1 and J usage is TRBJ1-1; the D gene is possibly TRBD1 (5 bases). CDR1 is SQVTM, CDR2 ANQGSEA, per germline. CDR3 size: 11 residues. The V end was cut by 4 bases, the J end by 8 bases, with 11 bases between. The CDR3 DNA reads as TGCAGCGTTGGAGCGGGGCGAGAAGCTTTCTTT. As protein: CSVGAGREAFF.

The chain joins TRBV7-9 to TRBJ2-5; TRBD1 is a possible D gene (5 bases). Trimming stripped 2 bases from V and 5 bases from J, with 9 bases between. Germline assignment: CDR1 SEHNR and CDR2 FQNEAQ (reference sequence). The CDR3 runs to 13 residues. CDR3 in DNA: TGTGCCAGCAGCTTACCAGGGTCGGAGACCCAGTACTTC. Encoded protein: CASSLPGSETQYF. The entire variable domain, with the rest obtained from reference TRBV7-9 and TRBJ2-5, is as follows: DTGVSQNPRHKITKRGQNVTFRCDPISEHNRLYWYRQTLGQGPEFLTYFQNEAQLEKSRLLSDRFSAERPKGSFSTLEIQRTEQGDSAMYLCASSLPGSETQYFGPGTRLLVL.

This chain joins TRBV27 and TRBJ1-1; D gene uncertain. The CDR3 totals 14 residues. Trimming left V 6 bases short and J 5 bases short, with 16 bases between. Germline V gene lookup returns CDR1 MNHEY and CDR2 SMNVEV (reference sequence). The CDR3 nucleotides read TGTGCCAGCAGCCCCCGGGGAGGGATGACTGAAGCTTTCTTT. Its protein product is CASSPRGGMTEAFF.